This is a list of T cell receptor beta chains from one sample in a study of CD8 T cells in Susac syndrome. MiXCR, run by TCRdb on the immunoSEQ multiplex PCR reads, gives a single entry per CDR3 protein. The profile shows around 190,000 distinct CDR3 sequences, roughly 94% of them singletons. Sample: CD4+ T cells from PBMCs. Receptor source: a human donor in good health. The CDR3 runs from the conserved cysteine through the conserved F or W. The D gene is left open where the match is weak. Part of the rows lack a size; the others show once, few, many or a class for expanded clones.

abundance,j_gene,v_gene,d_gene,CDR3aa,CDR3nt
.,TRBJ1-1,TRBV29-1,.,CSVASGRPPEAFF,TGCAGCGTTGCTTCGGGTCGACCTCCCGAAGCTTTCTTT
.,TRBJ2-2,TRBV11-1,.,CASGRRTGELFF,TGTGCCAGCGGGAGGCGGACCGGGGAGCTGTTTTTT
.,TRBJ2-4,TRBV20-1,.,CSARGGGLEAKNIQYF,TGCAGTGCTAGAGGTGGGGGGCTGGAAGCCAAAAACATTCAGTACTTC
.,TRBJ2-3,TRBV3-1,.,CASSLGTMTQYF,TGTGCCAGCAGCCTTGGGACAATGACGCAGTATTTT
.,TRBJ1-2,TRBV5-1,.,CASSSQGGSNYGYTF,TGCGCCAGCAGCTCCCAGGGCGGCAGTAACTATGGCTACACCTTC
once,TRBJ1-5,TRBV27,TRBD1,CASSPTGATSNQPQHF,TGTGCCAGCAGCCCGACAGGGGCCACAAGCAATCAGCCCCAGCATTTT
.,TRBJ2-3,TRBV27,.,CASSLVPTDTQYF,TGTGCCAGCAGTTTAGTTCCCACAGATACGCAGTATTTT
.,TRBJ2-1,TRBV14,TRBD2,CASSPPGGLTNEQFF,TGTGCCAGCAGCCCGCCGGGAGGGCTAACAAATGAGCAGTTCTTC
.,TRBJ2-7,TRBV28,.,CASSPSGQNYEQYF,TGTGCCAGCAGCCCCTCGGGGCAGAACTACGAGCAGTACTTC
.,TRBJ2-2,TRBV4-3,.,CASSQARTPMGELFF,TGCGCCAGCAGCCAAGCCCGGACGCCTATGGGGGAGCTGTTTTTT
.,TRBJ2-1,TRBV5-1,.,CASSGDRGIEQFF,TGCGCCAGCAGCGGGGACCGCGGGATTGAGCAGTTCTTC
.,TRBJ1-1,TRBV20-1,TRBD1,CSAIGQGYNTEAFF,TGCAGTGCTATTGGACAGGGTTACAACACTGAAGCTTTCTTT
.,TRBJ2-5,TRBV28,.,CASRSSRQETQYF,TGTGCCAGCAGGTCTAGCAGACAAGAGACCCAGTACTTC
once,TRBJ2-1,TRBV9,.,CASGGRSSYNEQFF,TGTGCCAGTGGTGGGAGGAGCTCCTACAATGAGCAGTTCTTC
.,TRBJ2-5,TRBV7-2,.,CASSPGWGETQYF,TGTGCCAGCAGCCCTGGATGGGGGGAGACCCAGTACTTC
.,TRBJ2-1,TRBV7-3,.,CASSLILRVEANEQFF,TGTGCCAGCAGCTTAATCTTGAGAGTTGAGGCGAATGAGCAGTTCTTC